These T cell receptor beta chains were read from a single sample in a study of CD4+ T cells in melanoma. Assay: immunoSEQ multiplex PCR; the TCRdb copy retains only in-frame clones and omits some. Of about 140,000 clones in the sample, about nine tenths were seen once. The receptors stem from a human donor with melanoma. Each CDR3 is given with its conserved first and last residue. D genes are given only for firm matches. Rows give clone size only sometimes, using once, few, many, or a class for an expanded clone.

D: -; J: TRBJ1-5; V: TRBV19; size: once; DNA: TGTGCCAGTAGTCTAGGTAATCAGCCCCAGCATTTT; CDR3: CASSLGNQPQHF
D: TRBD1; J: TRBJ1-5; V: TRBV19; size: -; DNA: TGTGCCAGTCGGACAGGGGGCAGGGCCCAGCATTTT; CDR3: CASRTGGRAQHF
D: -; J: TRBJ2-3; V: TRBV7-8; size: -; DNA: TGTGCCAGCAGCTACCAAACTAGTACGTCTGACACAGATACGCAGTATTTT; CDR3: CASSYQTSTSDTDTQYF
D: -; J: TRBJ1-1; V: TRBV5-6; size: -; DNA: TGTGCCAGCAGCTTGGGAAGTTTAGGTGGCACTGAAGCTTTCTTT; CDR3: CASSLGSLGGTEAFF
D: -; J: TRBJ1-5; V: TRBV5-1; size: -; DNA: TGCGCCAGCAGCTCAGGACAGCCAGGCAATCAGCCCCAGCATTTT; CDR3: CASSSGQPGNQPQHF
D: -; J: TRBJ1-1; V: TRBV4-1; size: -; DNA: TGCGCCAGCAGCCAAGATCGGGGGAGTAAGACGAGCAACACTGAAGCTTTCTTT; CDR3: CASSQDRGSKTSNTEAFF
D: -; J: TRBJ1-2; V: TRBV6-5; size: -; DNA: TGTGCCAGCAGTTACTCGATCGCAGGGAGCTATGGCTACACCTTC; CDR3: CASSYSIAGSYGYTF
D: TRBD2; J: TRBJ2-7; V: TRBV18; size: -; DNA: TGTGCCAGCTCACCCCAACGGACTAGCCGTTCCTACGAGCAGTACTTC; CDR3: CASSPQRTSRSYEQYF
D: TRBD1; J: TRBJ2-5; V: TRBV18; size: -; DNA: TGTGCCAGCGCAGGGACAGCTGAAGAGACCCAGTACTTC; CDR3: CASAGTAEETQYF
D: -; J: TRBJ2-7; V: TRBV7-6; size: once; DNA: TGTGCCAGCAGCTTAGGCCTCCCTAGTTCCTCCTACGAGCAGTACTTC; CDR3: CASSLGLPSSSYEQYF
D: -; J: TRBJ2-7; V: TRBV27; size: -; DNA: TGTGCCAGCAGTCCTTCGGACTCTCAACCCCTCTACGAGCAGTACTTC; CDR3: CASSPSDSQPLYEQYF
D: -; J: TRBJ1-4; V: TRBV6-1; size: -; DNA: TGTGCCTGCAGCCGGGTTCCGAATGAAAAACTGTTTTTT; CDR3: CACSRVPNEKLFF
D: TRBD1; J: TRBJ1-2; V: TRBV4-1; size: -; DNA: TGCGCCAGCAGCCCGACAGGGACCTTAAATGGCTACACCTTC; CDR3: CASSPTGTLNGYTF
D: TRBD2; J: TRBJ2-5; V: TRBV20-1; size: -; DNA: TGCAGTGCGACGGAGCGGGGGGCCCAGTACTTC; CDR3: CSATERGAQYF
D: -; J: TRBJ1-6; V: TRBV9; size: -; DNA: TGTGCCAGCAGCGTAGCTGGGCTTAGTAATTCACCCCTCCACTTT; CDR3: CASSVAGLSNSPLHF
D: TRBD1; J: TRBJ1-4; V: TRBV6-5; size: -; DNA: TGTGCCAGCAGTACCGTGACAGGGCCGGGAGAAAAACTGTTTTTT; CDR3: CASSTVTGPGEKLFF
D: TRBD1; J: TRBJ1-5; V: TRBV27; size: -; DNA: TGTGCCAGCAGCCATACAGGGGTCAGCAATCAGCCCCAGCATTTT; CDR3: CASSHTGVSNQPQHF
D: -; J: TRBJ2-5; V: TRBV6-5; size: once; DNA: TGTGCCAGCAGTTATTGGTCGGGGGCGGAGACCCAGTACTTC; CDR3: CASSYWSGAETQYF
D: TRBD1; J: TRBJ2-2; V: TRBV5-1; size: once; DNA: TGCGCCAGCAGCTCTCGGAATTTGGGGACAGGGATTAACACCGGGGAGCTGTTTTTT; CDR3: CASSSRNLGTGINTGELFF
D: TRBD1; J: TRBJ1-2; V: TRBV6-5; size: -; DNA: TGTGCCAGCAGCACCGGACAGGGCGGCTACACCTTC; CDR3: CASSTGQGGYTF
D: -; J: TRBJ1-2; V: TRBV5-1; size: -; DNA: TGCGCCAGCAGCTTGGGGACCCGTCGGGGCTACACCTTC; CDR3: CASSLGTRRGYTF
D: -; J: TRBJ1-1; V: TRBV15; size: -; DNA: TGTGCCACCAGCAGAGATCAGGGGCGTTTCGCGGCTTTCTTT; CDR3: CATSRDQGRFAAFF
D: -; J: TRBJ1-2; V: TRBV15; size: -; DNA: TGTGCCACCAGCAGGGAGGGATATGGCTACACCTTC; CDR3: CATSREGYGYTF
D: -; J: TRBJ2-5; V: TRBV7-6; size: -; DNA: TGTGCCAGCAGCTCCGGCCCTGTTAGCATAGAGACCCAGTACTTC; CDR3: CASSSGPVSIETQYF
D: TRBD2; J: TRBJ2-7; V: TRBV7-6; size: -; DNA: TGTGCCAGCAGCCCTCTAGCGGGGGGGGCCTACGAGCAGTACTTC; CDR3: CASSPLAGGAYEQYF
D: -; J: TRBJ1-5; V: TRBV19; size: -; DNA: TGTGCCAGTACCCTCGGACGGAGCAATCAGCCCCAGCATTTT; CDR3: CASTLGRSNQPQHF
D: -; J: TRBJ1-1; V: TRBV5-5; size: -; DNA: TGTGCCAGCTCCCTTCGGGAGTACACTGAAGCTTTCTTT; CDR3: CASSLREYTEAFF
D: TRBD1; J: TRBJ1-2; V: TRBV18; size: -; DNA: TGTGCCAGCTCACCTTGGGACAGAGACTATGGCTACACCTTC; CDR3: CASSPWDRDYGYTF
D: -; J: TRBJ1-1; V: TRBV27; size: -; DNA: TGTGCCAGCAGTTTATCTGATCCAGGGTTGCGGACTGAAGCTTTCTTT; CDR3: CASSLSDPGLRTEAFF
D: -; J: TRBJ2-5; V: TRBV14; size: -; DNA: TGTGCCAGCAGCCAAGACACCGGCCGCCTACCGACCCAGTACTTC; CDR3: CASSQDTGRLPTQYF
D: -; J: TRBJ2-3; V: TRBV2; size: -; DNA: TGTGCCAGCAAGGGGGAGAGCACAGATACGCAGTATTTT; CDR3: CASKGESTDTQYF
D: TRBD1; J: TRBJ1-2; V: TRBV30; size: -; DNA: TGTGCCTGGAGTAGAGGGACAGGGACGGTAGGCTATGGCTACACCTTC; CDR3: CAWSRGTGTVGYGYTF
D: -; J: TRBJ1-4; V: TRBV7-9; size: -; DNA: TGTGCCAGCAGCTCAGGTGGGGAAAAACTGTTTTTT; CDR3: CASSSGGEKLFF
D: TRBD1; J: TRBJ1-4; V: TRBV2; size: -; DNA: TGTGCCAGCAGGTTGTTGACAGGGGGCGATGAAAAACTGTTTTTT; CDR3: CASRLLTGGDEKLFF
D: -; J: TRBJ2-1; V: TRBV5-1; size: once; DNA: TGCGCCAGCCAAGAGCAGGAATACAATGAGCAGTTCTTC; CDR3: CASQEQEYNEQFF
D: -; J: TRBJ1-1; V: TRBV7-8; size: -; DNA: TGTGCCAGCAGCAAAACGGAGTACACTGAAGCTTTCTTT; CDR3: CASSKTEYTEAFF
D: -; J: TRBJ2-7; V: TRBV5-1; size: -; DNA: TGCGCCAGCAGCTTGGCCTCGAGCAGGGGGGGCTACGAGCAGTACTTC; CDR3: CASSLASSRGGYEQYF
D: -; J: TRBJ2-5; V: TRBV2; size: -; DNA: TGTGCCAGCAGTGAAATAGCGGTGGGGACCCAGTACTTC; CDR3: CASSEIAVGTQYF
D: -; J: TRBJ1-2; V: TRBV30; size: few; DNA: TGTGCCTGGAGTGTTGAGAGGAACTATGGCTACACCTTC; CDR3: CAWSVERNYGYTF